Listed here are 10 T cell receptor beta chains from one sample, sequenced in a study of identical twins. MiXCR was run by TCRdb on the 5' RACE reads, yielding one entry per CDR3 protein. The data show 200,000 to 250,000 distinct CDR3 sequences, approximately 7.1% seen once. The data were also submitted as part of a second study, on T cells expressing NK-cell markers.

Input material: CD8+ T cells sorted from blood. These receptor sequences come from a young woman in good health.

In its sample, this clonotype was seen many times. V usage is TRBV9 and J usage is TRBJ2-3, with 7 positions matching TRBD2. This CDR3 spans 15 amino acids. CDR1 and CDR2 from the germline V gene are SGDLS and YYNGEE. Losses at the gene ends were 3 bases for V and 4 bases for J; bases not matched to a gene: 8. This CDR3 is CASSEWAGGADTQYF. The DNA for the CDR3 is TGTGCCAGCAGCGAGTGGGCTGGGGGGGCAGATACGCAGTATTTT.

This clonotype was counted at least ten times. The rearrangement uses TRBV5-5 and TRBJ2-5; 8 bases match TRBD2. This CDR3 is built from 17 residues. V lost 0 bases and J lost 2; bases outside the gene matches: 9. Germline-derived CDR1 and CDR2 are SGHKS and YYEKEE (reference sequence). CDR3 sequence (DNA): TGTGCCAGCAGCTTGGGTCGGCGGGGGGCCTCACAAGAGACCCAGTACTTC. Translating gives CASSLGRRGASQETQYF.

V and J are TRBV9 and TRBJ1-2; D remains ambiguous. CDR1 is SGDLS, CDR2 YYNGEE, per germline. The CDR3 covers 10 residues. V was pared by 6 bases and J by 4 bases, with 4 bases between. CDR3 residues: CASKPYGYTF. CDR3 DNA: TGTGCCAGCAAACCCTATGGCTACACCTTC.

This clonotype was observed at least ten times. The chain combines TRBV15 with TRBJ2-7; D might be TRBD1 or TRBD2, each matching 5 bases. The CDR3 loop spans 14 amino acids. V lost 0 bases, J lost 7 bases, and 13 bases lay in between. Germline values: CDR1 LNHNV, CDR2 YYDKDF (reference sequence). CDR3 nucleotides: TGTGCCACCAGCAGAGATGAATCGGGGCGGGAGCAGTACTTC. It specifies CATSRDESGREQYF.

In this sample, this clonotype turned up many times. The CDR3 loop is CASSARVGWVPGELFF. As DNA, the CDR3 is TGTGCCAGCAGCGCGAGAGTGGGGTGGGTCCCCGGGGAGCTGTTTTTT. The genes are TRBV9 and TRBJ2-2; D unclear. The CDR3 has 16 amino acids. V lost 3 bases and J 6 bases, leaving 18 bases between the germline ends. Germline V gene lookup returns CDR1 SGDLS and CDR2 YYNGEE.

This clonotype was counted between two and nine times. The gene calls are TRBV27 and TRBJ1-1; D not certain. Germline V gene data show CDR1 as MNHEY and CDR2 as SMNVEV (reference sequence). The length of the CDR3 is 13 residues. V lost 3 bases to trimming and J lost 3 bases, with 8 bases between them. Written as DNA, the CDR3 is TGTGCCAGCAGTTTTTCGGCATACACTGAAGCTTTCTTT. This encodes CASSFSAYTEAFF.

This clonotype was detected ten times or more. The chain recombines TRBV11-2 with TRBJ1-2; D might be TRBD1 (6 bases). Trimming pared 1 base from V and 6 bases from J, leaving 15 bases between. Germline values: CDR1 SGHAT, CDR2 FQNNGV. This CDR3 is built from 15 residues. CDR3 protein: CASSLVDRLWDGYTF. DNA for the CDR3: TGTGCCAGCAGCTTAGTTGACAGGCTATGGGATGGCTACACCTTC.

This clonotype was seen at least ten times. The chain is built from TRBV7-9 and TRBJ2-1, with D unclear. V lost 5 bases, J lost 8 bases, and 7 bases lay in between. Germline V CDR1 and CDR2: SEHNR, FQNEAQ (reference sequence). This CDR3 spans 11 amino acids. CDR3 in amino acids: CASSPLDEQFF. The CDR3 DNA is TGTGCCAGCAGCCCCTTGGATGAGCAGTTCTTC.

This clonotype was counted at least ten times. The chain couples TRBV27 to TRBJ2-7, with 9 bases that match TRBD2. The CDR3 has 17 residues. V lost 6 bases to trimming and J lost 2 bases; unmatched junction nucleotides: 14. From germline, CDR1 is MNHEY and CDR2 SMNVEV (reference sequence). The CDR3 reads CASSPPAGGIVAYEQYF. The DNA for the CDR3 is TGTGCCAGCAGCCCCCCTGCGGGGGGGATTGTAGCCTACGAGCAGTACTTC.

Only a few counts were recorded for this clonotype. V and J are TRBV14 and TRBJ2-7; the D is unclear. Germline CDR1 SGHDN, CDR2 FVKESK. Trimming stripped 4 bases from V and 4 bases from J, with 20 bases between. The CDR3 is made up of 16 amino acids. CDR3 DNA sequence: TGTGCCAGCAGCCCCCTTTCAACCGAGCCAATGTACGAGCAGTACTTC. Translated: CASSPLSTEPMYEQYF.